This T cell receptor beta chain was recovered during a study of CD8 T cells in Susac syndrome. Reverse transcription of about 0.45 to 1 ug RNA was carried out with random hexamers. The amplification used immunoSEQ multiplex PCR on TCR beta CDR3; it spanned 54 Vbeta and 13 Jbeta. TCRdb re-called the immunoSEQ multiplex PCR reads with MiXCR, one entry per CDR3 protein. The sample consists of over 200,000 distinct CDR3 sequences, approximately 95% of them appearing once. The CDR3 runs to 11 residues. V was shortened by 5 bases and J by 1 base, with 2 bases between the two germline ends. Sequences were obtained from CD4+ T cells from PBMCs. V and J are TRBV12-3 or TRBV12-4 and TRBJ1-1; D remains unclear. The receptor was isolated from a human donor with multiple sclerosis. CDR3 in DNA: TGTGCCAGCAGTCGGAACACTGAAGCTTTCTTT. Translation: CASSRNTEAFF.